This T cell receptor (beta chain) is from a study of cytomegalovirus exposure and HLA in healthy donors. Study results and caveats: Follow-up analysis later connected one missense variant in DCLRE1C with trimming of TCR beta V- and J-genes.

Germline CDR1 is SGHDT and CDR2 is YYEEEE. The CDR3 runs to 15 residues. The V end lost 1 base, the J end lost 0 bases, and 5 bases lay between the germline ends. In the PCR, 60 Vbeta and 13 Jbeta primers were used. Libraries were prepared by immunoSEQ multiplex PCR; TCRdb keeps only in-frame clonotypes and omits some of them. The specimen's table records about 88,000 clones. As for this clone: The antigen is undetermined.

The rearrangement uses TRBV5-6 and TRBJ1-6, with D hard to call. The sequence was collected from a girl aged 10-17 years in good health and CMV-seropositive. The sequencing sample was made of PBMCs. DNA of the CDR3: TGTGCCAGCAGCTTGTGGAGCTCCTATAATTCACCCCTCCACTTT. As protein: CASSLWSSYNSPLHF.